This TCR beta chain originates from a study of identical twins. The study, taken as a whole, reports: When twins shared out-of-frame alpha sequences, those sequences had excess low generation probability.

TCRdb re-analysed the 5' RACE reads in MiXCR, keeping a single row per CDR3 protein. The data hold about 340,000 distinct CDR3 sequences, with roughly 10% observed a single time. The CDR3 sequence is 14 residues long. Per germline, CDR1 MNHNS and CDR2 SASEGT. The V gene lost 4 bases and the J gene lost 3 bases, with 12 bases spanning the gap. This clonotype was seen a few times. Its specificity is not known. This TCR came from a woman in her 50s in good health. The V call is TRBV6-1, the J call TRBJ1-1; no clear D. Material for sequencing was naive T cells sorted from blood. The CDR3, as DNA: TGTGCCAGCAGTGTCTCCAGCGGTGACACTGAAGCTTTCTTT. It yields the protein CASSVSSGDTEAFF.